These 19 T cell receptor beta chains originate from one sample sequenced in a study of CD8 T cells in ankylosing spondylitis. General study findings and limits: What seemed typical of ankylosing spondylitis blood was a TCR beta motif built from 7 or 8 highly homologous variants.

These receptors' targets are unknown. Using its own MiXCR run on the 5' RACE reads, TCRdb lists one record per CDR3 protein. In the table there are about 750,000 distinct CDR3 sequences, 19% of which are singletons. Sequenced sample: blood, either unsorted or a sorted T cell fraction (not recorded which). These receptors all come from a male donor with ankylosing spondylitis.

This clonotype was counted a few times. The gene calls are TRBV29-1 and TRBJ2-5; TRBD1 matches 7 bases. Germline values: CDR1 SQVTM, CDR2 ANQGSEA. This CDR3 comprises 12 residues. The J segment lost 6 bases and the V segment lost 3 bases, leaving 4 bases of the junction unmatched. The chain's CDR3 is CSVDRQGKTQYF. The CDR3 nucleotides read TGCAGCGTTGACCGACAGGGAAAGACCCAGTACTTC.

The CDR3 sequence is CASSLLAGVDNEQFF. The CDR3 region has the DNA TGTGCCAGCAGCTTACTAGCGGGAGTAGACAATGAGCAGTTCTTC. V and J are TRBV7-3 and TRBJ2-1, with 10 nucleotides matching TRBD2. Germline trimming cut 2 bases from V and 5 bases from J; bases unmatched to any gene: 3. The CDR3 is made up of 15 amino acids. Germline CDR1 and CDR2: SGHTA and FQGTGA.

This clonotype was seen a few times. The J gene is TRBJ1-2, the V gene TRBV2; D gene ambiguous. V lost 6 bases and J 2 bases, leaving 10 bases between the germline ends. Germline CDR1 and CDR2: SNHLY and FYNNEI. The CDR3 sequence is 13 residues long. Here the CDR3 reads CASRAEVNYGYTF. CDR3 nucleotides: TGTGCCAGCAGGGCCGAGGTCAACTATGGCTACACCTTC.

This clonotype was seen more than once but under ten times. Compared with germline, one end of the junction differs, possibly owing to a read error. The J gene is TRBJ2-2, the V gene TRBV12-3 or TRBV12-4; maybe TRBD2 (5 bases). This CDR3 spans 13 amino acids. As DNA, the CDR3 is TGTGCCAGCACCCTTGGGTCCACCGGGGATCTGTTTTTT. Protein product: CASTLGSTGDLFF.

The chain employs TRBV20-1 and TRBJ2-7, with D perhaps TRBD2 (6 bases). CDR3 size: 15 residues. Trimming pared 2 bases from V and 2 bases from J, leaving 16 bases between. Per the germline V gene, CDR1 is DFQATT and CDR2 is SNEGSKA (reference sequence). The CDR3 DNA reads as TGCAGTGCTAGACGCGCGGGACTGGCCGCCTACGAGCAGTACTTC. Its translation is CSARRAGLAAYEQYF.

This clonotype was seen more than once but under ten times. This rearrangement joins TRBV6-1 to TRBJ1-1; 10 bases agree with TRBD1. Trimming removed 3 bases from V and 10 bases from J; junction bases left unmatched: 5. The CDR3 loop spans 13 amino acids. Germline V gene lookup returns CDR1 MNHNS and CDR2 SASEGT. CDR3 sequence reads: CASSEGQGFRAFF. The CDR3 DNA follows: TGTGCCAGCAGTGAGGGACAGGGGTTTCGAGCTTTCTTT.

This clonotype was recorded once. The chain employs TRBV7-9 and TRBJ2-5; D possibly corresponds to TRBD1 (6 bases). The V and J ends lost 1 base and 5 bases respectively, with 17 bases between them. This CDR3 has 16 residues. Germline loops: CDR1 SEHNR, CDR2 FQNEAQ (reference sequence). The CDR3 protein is CASSLDHGTPWETQYF. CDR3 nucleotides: TGTGCCAGCAGCTTAGACCACGGGACACCTTGGGAGACCCAGTACTTC.

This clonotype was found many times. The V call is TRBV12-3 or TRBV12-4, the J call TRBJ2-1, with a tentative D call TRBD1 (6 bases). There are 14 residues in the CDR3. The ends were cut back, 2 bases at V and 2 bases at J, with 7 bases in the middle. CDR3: CASSLNRAYNEQFF. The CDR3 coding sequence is TGTGCCAGCAGTTTAAACAGGGCCTACAATGAGCAGTTCTTC.

As DNA, the CDR3 is TGTGCCAGCACCAACCCCAGGGGGTCTGAAGCTTTCTTT. Protein product: CASTNPRGSEAFF. The chain uses TRBV6-1 and TRBJ1-1, with TRBD1 identical over 7 bases. Trimming cost V 7 bases and J 6 bases; bases outside gene matches: 8. This CDR3 spans 13 amino acids. Per germline, CDR1 MNHNS and CDR2 SASEGT.

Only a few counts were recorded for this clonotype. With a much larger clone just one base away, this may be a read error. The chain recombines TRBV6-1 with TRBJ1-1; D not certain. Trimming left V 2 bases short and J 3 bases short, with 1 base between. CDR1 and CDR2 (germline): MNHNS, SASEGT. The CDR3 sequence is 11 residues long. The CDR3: CASSEYTEAFF. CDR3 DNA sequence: TGTGCCAGCAGTGAATACACTGAAGCTTTCTTT.

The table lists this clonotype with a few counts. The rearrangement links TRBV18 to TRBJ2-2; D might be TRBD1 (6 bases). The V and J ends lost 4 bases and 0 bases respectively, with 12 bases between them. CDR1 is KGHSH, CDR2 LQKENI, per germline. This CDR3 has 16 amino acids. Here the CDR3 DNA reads TGTGCCAGCTCACACCTACAGGGATCGAACACCGGGGAGCTGTTTTTT. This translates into CASSHLQGSNTGELFF.

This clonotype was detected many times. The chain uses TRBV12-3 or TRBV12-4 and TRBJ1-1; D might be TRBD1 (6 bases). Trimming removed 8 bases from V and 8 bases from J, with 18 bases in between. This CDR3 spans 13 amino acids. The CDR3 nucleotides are TGTGCCAGCGGAACCTCCACAGGGAGGGAAGCTTTCTTT. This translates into CASGTSTGREAFF.

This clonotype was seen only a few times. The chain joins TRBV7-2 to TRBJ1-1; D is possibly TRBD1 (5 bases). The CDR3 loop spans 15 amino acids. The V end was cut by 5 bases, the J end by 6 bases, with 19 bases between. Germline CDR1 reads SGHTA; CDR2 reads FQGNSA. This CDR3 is CASSTAGLPPSEAFF. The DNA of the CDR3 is TGTGCCAGCAGCACGGCGGGACTCCCTCCCTCTGAAGCTTTCTTT.

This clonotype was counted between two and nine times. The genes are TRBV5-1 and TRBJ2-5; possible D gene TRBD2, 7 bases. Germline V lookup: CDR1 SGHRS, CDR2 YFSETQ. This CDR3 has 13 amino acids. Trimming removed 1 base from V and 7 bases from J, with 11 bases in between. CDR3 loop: CASSLTGRVTQYF. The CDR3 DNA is TGCGCCAGCAGCTTGACAGGGAGGGTGACCCAGTACTTC.

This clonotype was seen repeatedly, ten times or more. The CDR3 sequence: CASSFGGGSGYTF. Here the CDR3 DNA reads TGTGCCAGCAGTTTTGGAGGGGGTAGTGGCTACACCTTC. The chain combines TRBV12-3 or TRBV12-4 with TRBJ1-2; D may be TRBD1 (6 bases). The CDR3 consists of 13 residues. V was clipped by 3 bases and J by 7 bases, with 12 bases between them.

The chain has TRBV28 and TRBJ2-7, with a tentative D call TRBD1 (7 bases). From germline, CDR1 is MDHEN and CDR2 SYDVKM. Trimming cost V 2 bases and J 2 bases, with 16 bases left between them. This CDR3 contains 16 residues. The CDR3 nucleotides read TGTGCCAGCAGTTTAGGAGGGGGCGACAGTCCCTACGAGCAGTACTTC. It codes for CASSLGGGDSPYEQYF.

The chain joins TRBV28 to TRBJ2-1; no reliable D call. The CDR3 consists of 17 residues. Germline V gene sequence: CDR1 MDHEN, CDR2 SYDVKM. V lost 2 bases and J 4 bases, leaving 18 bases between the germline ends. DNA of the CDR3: TGTGCCAGCAGTTTAAGGCGTGGCAGAGTAACTTACAATGAGCAGTTCTTC. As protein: CASSLRRGRVTYNEQFF.

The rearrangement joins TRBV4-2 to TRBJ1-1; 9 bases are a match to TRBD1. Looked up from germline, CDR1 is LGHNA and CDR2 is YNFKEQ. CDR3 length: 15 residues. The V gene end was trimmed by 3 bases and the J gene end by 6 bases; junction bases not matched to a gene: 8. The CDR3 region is CASSHQQGADSEAFF. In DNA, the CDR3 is TGTGCCAGCAGCCACCAACAGGGGGCGGACTCTGAAGCTTTCTTT.

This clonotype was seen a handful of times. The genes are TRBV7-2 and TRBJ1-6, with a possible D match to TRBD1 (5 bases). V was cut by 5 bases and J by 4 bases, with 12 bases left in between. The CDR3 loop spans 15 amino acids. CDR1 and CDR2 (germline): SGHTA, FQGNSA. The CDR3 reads CASSPAGPYNSPLHF. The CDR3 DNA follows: TGTGCCAGCAGCCCCGCGGGGCCGTATAATTCACCCCTCCACTTT. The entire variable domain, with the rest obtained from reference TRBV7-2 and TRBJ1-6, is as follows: GAGVSQSPSNKVTEKGKDVELRCDPISGHTALYWYRQSLGQGLEFLIYFQGNSAPDKSGLPSDRFSAERTGGSVSTLTIQRTQQEDSAVYLCASSPAGPYNSPLHFGNGTRLTVT.